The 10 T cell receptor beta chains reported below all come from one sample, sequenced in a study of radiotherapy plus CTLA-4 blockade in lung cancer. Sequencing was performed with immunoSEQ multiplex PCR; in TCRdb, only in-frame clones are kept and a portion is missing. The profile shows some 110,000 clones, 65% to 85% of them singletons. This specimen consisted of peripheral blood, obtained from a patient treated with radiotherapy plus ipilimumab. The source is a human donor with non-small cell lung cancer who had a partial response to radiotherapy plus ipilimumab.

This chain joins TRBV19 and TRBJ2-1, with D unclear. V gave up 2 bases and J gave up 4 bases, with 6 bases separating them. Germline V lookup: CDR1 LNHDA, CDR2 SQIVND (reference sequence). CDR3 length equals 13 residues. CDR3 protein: CASSISGYNEQFF. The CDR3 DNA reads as TGTGCCAGTAGTATATCCGGTTACAATGAGCAGTTCTTC.

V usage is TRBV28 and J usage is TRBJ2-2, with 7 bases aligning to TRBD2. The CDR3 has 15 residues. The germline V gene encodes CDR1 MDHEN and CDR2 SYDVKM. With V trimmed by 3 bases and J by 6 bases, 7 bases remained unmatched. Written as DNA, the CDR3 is TGTGCCAGCAGTTTGACGGGGGGAGGGTCCGGGGAGCTGTTTTTT. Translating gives CASSLTGGGSGELFF.

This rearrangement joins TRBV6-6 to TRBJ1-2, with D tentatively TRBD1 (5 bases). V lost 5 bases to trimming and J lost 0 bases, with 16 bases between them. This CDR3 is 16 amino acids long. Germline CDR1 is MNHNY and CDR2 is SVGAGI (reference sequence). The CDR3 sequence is CASSHKNRQSNYGYTF. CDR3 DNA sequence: TGTGCCAGCAGTCATAAGAACAGACAGTCTAACTATGGCTACACCTTC.

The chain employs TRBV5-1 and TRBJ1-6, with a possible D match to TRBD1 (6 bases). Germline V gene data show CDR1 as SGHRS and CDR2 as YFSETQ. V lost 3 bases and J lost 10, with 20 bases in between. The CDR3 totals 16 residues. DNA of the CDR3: TGCGCCAGCAGCTCGGCGGGCCAGGGGAAGATGTCACCCCTCCACTTT. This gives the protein CASSSAGQGKMSPLHF.

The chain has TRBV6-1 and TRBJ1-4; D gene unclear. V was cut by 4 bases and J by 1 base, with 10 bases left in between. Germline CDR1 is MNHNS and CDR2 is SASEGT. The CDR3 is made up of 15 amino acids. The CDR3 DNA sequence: TGTGCCAGCAGTGTTGGAGGGAGAACTAATGAAAAACTGTTTTTT. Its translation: CASSVGGRTNEKLFF.

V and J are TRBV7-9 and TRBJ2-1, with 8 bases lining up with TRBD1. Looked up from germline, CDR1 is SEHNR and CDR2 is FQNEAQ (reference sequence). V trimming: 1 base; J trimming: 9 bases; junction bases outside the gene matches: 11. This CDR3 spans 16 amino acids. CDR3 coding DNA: TGTGCCAGCAGCTTAGATTCTTGGCAGGGGGCGAGTGAGCAGTTCTTC. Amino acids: CASSLDSWQGASEQFF.

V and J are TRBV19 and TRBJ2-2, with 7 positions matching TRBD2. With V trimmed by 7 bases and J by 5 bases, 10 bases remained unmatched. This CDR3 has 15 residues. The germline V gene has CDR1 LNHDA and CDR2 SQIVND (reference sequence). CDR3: CASMEASGVTGELFF. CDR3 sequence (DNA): TGTGCCAGTATGGAGGCTAGCGGCGTGACCGGGGAGCTGTTTTTT.

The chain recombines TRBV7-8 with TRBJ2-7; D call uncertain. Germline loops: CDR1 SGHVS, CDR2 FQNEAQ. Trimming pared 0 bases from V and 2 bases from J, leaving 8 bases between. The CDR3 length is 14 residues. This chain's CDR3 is CASSLATSPYEQYV. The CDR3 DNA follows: TGTGCCAGCAGCTTAGCGACTTCACCCTACGAGCAGTACGTC.

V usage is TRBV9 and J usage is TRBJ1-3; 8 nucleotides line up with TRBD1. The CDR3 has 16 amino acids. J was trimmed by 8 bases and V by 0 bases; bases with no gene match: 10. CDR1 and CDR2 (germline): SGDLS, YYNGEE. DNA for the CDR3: TGTGCCAGCAGCGTAGCAGGGACAGGAGGCCTGGACACCATATATTTT. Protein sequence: CASSVAGTGGLDTIYF.

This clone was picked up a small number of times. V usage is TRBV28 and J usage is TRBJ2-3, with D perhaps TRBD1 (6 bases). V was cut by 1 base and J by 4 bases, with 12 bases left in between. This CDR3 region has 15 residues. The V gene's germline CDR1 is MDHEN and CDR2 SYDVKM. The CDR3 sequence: CASSLSNRAPDTQYF. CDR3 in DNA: TGTGCCAGCAGTTTATCTAACAGGGCGCCAGATACGCAGTATTTT.